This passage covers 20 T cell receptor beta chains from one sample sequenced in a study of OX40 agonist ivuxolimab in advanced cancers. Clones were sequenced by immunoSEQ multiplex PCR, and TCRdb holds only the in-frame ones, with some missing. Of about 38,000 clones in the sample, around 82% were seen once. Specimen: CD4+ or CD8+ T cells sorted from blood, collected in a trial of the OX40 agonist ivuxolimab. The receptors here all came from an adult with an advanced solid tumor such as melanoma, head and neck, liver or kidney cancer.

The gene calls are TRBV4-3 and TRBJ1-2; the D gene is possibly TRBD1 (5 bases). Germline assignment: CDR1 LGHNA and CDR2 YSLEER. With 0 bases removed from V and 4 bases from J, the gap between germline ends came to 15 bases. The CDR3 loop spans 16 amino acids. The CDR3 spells CASSQEGVRDGYGYTF. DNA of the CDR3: TGCGCCAGCAGCCAAGAGGGGGTCAGGGATGGCTATGGCTACACCTTC.

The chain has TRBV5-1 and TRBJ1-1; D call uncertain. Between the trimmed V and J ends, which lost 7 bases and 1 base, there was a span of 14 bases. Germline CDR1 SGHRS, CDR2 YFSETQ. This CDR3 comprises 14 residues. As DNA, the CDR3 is TGCGCCAGCGGCTGGACTTTAGGGAACACTGAAGCTTTCTTT. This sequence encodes CASGWTLGNTEAFF.

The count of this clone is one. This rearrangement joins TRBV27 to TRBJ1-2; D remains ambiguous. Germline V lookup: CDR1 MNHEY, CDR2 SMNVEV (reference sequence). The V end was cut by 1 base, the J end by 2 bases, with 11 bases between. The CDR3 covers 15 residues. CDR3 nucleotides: TGTGCCAGCAGTTTATTGGGTGAACACAACTATGGCTACACCTTC. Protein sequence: CASSLLGEHNYGYTF.

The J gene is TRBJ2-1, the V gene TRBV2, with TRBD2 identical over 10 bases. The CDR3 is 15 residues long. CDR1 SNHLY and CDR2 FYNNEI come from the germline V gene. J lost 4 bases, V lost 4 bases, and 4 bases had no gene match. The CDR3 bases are TGTGCCAGCAGTGGGACTAGCGGAGCGTACAATGAGCAGTTCTTC. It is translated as CASSGTSGAYNEQFF.

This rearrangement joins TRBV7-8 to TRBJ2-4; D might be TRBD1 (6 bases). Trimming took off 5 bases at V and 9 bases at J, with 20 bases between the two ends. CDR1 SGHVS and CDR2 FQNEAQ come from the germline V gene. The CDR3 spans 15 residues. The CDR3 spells CASSPGDTSHGIQYF. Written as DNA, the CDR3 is TGTGCCAGCAGCCCCGGGGACACCTCTCACGGCATTCAGTACTTC. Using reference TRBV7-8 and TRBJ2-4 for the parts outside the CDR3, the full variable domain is GAGVSQSPRYKVAKRGQDVALRCDPISGHVSLFWYQQALGQGPEFLTYFQNEAQLDKSGLPSDRFFAERPEGSVSTLKIQRTQQEDSAVYLCASSPGDTSHGIQYFGAGTRLSVL.

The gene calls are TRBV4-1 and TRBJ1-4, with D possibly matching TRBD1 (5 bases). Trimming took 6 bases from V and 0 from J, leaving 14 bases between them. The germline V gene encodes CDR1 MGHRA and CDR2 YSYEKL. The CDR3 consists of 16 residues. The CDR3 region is CASRFSRDSTNEKLFF. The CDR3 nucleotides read TGCGCCAGCAGGTTTAGCCGGGACTCAACTAATGAAAAACTGTTTTTT.

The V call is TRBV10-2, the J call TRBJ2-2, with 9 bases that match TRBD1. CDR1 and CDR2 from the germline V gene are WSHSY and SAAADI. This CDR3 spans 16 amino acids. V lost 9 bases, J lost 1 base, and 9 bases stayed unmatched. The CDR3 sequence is CASLERGQGNTGELFF. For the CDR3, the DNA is TGCGCCAGTCTCGAAAGGGGACAGGGGAACACCGGGGAGCTGTTTTTT.

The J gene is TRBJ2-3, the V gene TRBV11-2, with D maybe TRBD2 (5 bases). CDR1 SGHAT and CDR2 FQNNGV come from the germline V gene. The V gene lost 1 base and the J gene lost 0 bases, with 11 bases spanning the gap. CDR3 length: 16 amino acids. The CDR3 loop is CASSLGRGYSTDTQYF. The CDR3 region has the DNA TGTGCCAGCAGCTTAGGTCGGGGATATAGCACAGATACGCAGTATTTT.

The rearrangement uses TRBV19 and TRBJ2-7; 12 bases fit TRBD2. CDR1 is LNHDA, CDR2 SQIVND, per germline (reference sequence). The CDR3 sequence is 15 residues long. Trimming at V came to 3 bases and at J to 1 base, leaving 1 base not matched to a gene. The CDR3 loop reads CASSIGLAGSYEQYF. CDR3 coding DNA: TGTGCCAGTAGTATTGGACTAGCGGGGTCCTACGAGCAGTACTTC.

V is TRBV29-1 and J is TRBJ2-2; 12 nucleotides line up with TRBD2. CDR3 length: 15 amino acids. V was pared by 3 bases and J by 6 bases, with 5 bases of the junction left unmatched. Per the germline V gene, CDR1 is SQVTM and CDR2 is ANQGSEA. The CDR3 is CSVDRGLAGSGELFF. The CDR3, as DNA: TGCAGCGTTGACAGAGGACTAGCGGGATCCGGGGAGCTGTTTTTT.

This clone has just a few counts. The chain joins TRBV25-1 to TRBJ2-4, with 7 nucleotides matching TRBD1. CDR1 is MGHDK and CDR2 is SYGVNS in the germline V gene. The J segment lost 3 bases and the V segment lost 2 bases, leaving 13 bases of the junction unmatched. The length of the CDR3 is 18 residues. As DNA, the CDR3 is TGTGCCAGCAGTGAACCCTTTGTTAGGGACAGCGACAAAAACATTCAGTACTTC. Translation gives CASSEPFVRDSDKNIQYF.

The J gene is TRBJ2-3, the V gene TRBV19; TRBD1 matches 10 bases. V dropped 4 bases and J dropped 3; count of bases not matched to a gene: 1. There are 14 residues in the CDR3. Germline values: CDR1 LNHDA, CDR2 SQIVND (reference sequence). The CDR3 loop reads CASSRQGATDTQYF. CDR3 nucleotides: TGTGCCAGTAGTAGACAGGGGGCAACAGATACGCAGTATTTT.

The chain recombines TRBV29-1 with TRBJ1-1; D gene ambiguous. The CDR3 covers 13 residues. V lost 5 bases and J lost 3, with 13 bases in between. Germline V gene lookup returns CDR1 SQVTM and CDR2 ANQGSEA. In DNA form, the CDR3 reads TGCAGCGTTAAGCTCGCGCGCGACACTGAAGCTTTCTTT. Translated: CSVKLARDTEAFF.

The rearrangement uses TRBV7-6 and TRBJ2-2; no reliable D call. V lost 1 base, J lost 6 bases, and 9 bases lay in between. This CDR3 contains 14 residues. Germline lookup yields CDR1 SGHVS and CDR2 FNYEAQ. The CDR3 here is CASSLDGGSGELFF. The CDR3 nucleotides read TGTGCCAGCAGCTTAGATGGCGGTTCCGGGGAGCTGTTTTTT.

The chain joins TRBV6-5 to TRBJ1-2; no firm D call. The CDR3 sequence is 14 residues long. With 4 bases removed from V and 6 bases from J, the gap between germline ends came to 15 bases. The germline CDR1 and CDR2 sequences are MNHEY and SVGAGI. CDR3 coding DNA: TGTGCCAGCAGTTTAAACATGATGTATAATGGCTACACCTTC. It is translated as CASSLNMMYNGYTF.

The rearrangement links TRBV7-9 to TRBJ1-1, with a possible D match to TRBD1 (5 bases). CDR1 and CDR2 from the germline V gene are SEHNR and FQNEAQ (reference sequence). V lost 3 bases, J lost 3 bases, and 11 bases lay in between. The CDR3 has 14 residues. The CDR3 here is CASSLTGGDTEAFF. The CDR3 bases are TGTGCCAGCAGCTTGACGGGGGGAGACACTGAAGCTTTCTTT.

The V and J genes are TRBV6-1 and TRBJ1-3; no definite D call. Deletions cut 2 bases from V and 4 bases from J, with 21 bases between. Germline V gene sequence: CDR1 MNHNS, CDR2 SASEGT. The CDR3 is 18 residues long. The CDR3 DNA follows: TGTGCCAGCAGTGAACCCTTTTTGATGGCGGGGTCAGGAAACACCATATATTTT. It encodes CASSEPFLMAGSGNTIYF.

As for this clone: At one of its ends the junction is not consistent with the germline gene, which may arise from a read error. CDR3 region: CASRPRGGSNRPQHF. DNA of the CDR3: TGTGCCAGCAGACCCCGCGGAGGGAGCAATCGGCCCCAGCATTTT. The chain joins TRBV7-8 to TRBJ1-5, with unresolved D. CDR1 SGHVS and CDR2 FQNEAQ come from the germline V gene. The CDR3 has 15 amino acids. The variable domain in full, with the rest retrieved from reference TRBV7-8 and TRBJ1-5, is GAGVSQSPRYKVAKRGQDVALRCDPISGHVSLFWYQQALGQGPEFLTYFQNEAQLDKSGLPSDRFFAERPEGSVSTLKIQRTQQEDSAVYLCASRPRGGSNRPQHFGDGTRLSIL.

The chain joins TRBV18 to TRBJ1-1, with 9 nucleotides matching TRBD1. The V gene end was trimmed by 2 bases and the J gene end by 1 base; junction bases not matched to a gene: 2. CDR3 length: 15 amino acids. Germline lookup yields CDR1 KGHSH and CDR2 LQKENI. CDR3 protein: CASSPWTGANTEAFF. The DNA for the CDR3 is TGTGCCAGCTCACCATGGACAGGGGCGAACACTGAAGCTTTCTTT.

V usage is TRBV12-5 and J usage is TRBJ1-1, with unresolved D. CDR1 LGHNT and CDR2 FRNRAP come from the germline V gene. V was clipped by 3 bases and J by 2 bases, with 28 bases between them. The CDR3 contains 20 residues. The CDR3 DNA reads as TGTGCTAGTGGTTTCCTATTTGGTTCAGGACTCTTCGAGGCTAACACTGAAGCTTTCTTT. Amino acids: CASGFLFGSGLFEANTEAFF.